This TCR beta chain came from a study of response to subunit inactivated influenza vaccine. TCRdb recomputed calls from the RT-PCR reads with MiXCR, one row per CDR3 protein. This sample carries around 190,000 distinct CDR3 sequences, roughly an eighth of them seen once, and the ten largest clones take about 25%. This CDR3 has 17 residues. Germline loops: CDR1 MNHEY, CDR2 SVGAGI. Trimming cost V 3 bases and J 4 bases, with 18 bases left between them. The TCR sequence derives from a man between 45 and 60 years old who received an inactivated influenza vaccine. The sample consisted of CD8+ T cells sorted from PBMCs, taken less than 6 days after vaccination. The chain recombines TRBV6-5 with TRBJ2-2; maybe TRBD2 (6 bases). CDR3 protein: CASSYSHLAALTGELFF. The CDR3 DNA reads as TGTGCCAGCAGTTATTCCCATTTAGCGGCACTCACCGGGGAGCTGTTTTTT.